A single sample is the source of the 21 T cell receptor beta chains below, sequenced in a study of tumor-infiltrating lymphocytes in primary liver carcinoma. Taking roughly 20-32 mg of unsorted bulk tissue, the authors co-extracted RNA and DNA. A primer matching the constant region was used to make TCR beta cDNA from about 500 ng of total RNA. Amplification in three nested multiplex PCR rounds with slightly modified ARM-PCR gave rise to TCR beta libraries. A C-beta reverse primer was combined with TRBV1-TRBV30 forward primers in the first two PCR rounds, and each round had approximately 10 cycles. TCRdb ran MiXCR on the multiplex PCR reads and lists one entry per CDR3 protein. Of some 120,000 distinct CDR3 sequences listed, about 59% are singletons. Sequenced sample: liver tumor tissue from sampling region 1. This sample's subset: tumor region T1, superior pole. These receptors came from a woman aged 55-69 years with primary liver carcinoma and hepatitis B virus infection.

As concerns this clonotype: Germline and junction disagree at one end, which may indicate a read error. This chain uses TRBV5-5 with TRBJ2-1; D perhaps matches TRBD2 (6 bases). Per the germline V gene, CDR1 is SGHKS and CDR2 is YYEKEE (reference sequence). CDR3 length: 15 residues. CDR3: CVSSLRGAETNEQFF. The CDR3 coding sequence is TGTGTCAGCAGCTTGCGCGGGGCTGAAACCAATGAGCAGTTCTTC.

As concerns this clonotype: A much larger clone differs by one base, so this may be a read error. The rearrangement uses TRBV6-1 and TRBJ1-2; no clear D gene. Germline CDR1 and CDR2: MNHNS and SASEGT. The CDR3 extends over 11 amino acids. CDR3 loop: CTSIFNYGYTF. CDR3 DNA sequence: TGTACCAGCATATTTAACTATGGCTACACCTTC.

The chain carries TRBV11-3 and TRBJ2-3; tentative D call: TRBD1 (5 bases). The germline gives CDR1 SGHNT, CDR2 YENEEA. V gave up 5 bases and J gave up 11 bases, with 20 bases separating them. The CDR3 extends over 14 amino acids. The CDR3 reads CASSHRTSTGMQYF. CDR3 nucleotides: TGTGCCAGCAGCCATCGGACAAGCACAGGTATGCAGTATTTT.

At least ten counts were recorded for this clonotype. The chain combines TRBV30 with TRBJ1-1; the match to TRBD1 covers 7 bases. Germline V CDR1 and CDR2: GTSNPN, SVGIG (reference sequence). Unmatched junction bases numbered 7, after V lost 5 bases and J lost 1 base. The CDR3 has 14 amino acids. In DNA, the CDR3 is TGTGCCTGGGATATCCGGGACAGGAACACTGAAGCTTTCTTT. Its translation: CAWDIRDRNTEAFF. Supplemented by reference TRBV30 and TRBJ1-1, the full variable domain reads SQTIHQWPATLVQPVGSPLSLECTVEGTSNPNLYWYRQAAGRGLQLLFYSVGIGQISSEVPQNLSASRPQDRQFILSSKKLLLSDSGFYLCAWDIRDRNTEAFFGQGTRLTVV.

V gene TRBV11-1 combines with J gene TRBJ2-7; either TRBD1 or TRBD2 may fit D (6 bases each). Germline loops: CDR1 SGHAT, CDR2 FQDESV (reference sequence). The length of the CDR3 is 14 residues. The V gene lost 7 bases and the J gene lost 7 bases, with 20 bases spanning the gap. For the CDR3, the DNA is TGTGCCAGCAACGAACCCGAGGGGGGCCGGGAGCAGTACTTC. Translation: CASNEPEGGREQYF.

There are many counts of this clonotype. The chain is built from TRBV4-2 and TRBJ1-2, with D possibly being TRBD1 (6 bases). This CDR3 is built from 15 residues. Germline V gene sequence: CDR1 LGHNA, CDR2 YNFKEQ. V was pared by 1 base and J by 2 bases, with 11 bases between. The CDR3 here is CASSQVPGANYGYTF. The CDR3 DNA is TGTGCCAGCAGCCAAGTACCAGGGGCGAACTATGGCTACACCTTC.

As to this clonotype: This sequence may be a read error, since a much larger clone differs from it by one base. V is TRBV4-2 and J is TRBJ2-5; 8 bases match TRBD2. V lost 4 bases and J lost 0; bases outside the gene matches: 4. The CDR3 covers 15 residues. Germline lookup yields CDR1 LGHNA and CDR2 YNFKEQ. The CDR3 DNA reads TGTGCCAGCAGCCGGACTAGCTGGTACCAAGAGACCCAGTACTTC. As protein: CASSRTSWYQETQYF.

For this clonotype: One end of the junction varies from germline; a read error may be responsible. CDR3 coding DNA: TGTACCAGCAGCCCTAGTTTGAACACTGAAGCTCTCTTT. Translating it yields CTSSPSLNTEALF. V is TRBV11-2 and J is TRBJ1-1; D gene unclear. The germline gives CDR1 SGHAT, CDR2 FQNNGV. The CDR3 is 13 residues long.

On this clonotype itself: A read error may account for a junction end that differs from germline. This chain connects TRBV11-2 to TRBJ1-2; D is perhaps TRBD1 (6 bases). The CDR3 sequence is 16 residues long. Germline CDR1 and CDR2: SGHAT and FQNNGV. This CDR3 reads CAGSLGTPEGFYGYTF. CDR3 sequence (DNA): TGTGCCGGCAGCTTAGGGACACCGGAGGGGTTCTATGGCTACACCTTC.

This chain connects TRBV10-3 to TRBJ2-3, with 11 nucleotides matching TRBD2. CDR3 length: 17 residues. With V trimmed by 7 bases and J by 6 bases, 15 bases remained unmatched. Germline CDR1 ENHRY, CDR2 SYGVKD. The CDR3 DNA sequence: TGTGCCATCAACGTGATAGCGGGAGGGCCCCACGCGGATACGCAGTATTTT. It specifies CAINVIAGGPHADTQYF.

On this clonotype itself: A much larger clone lies one base from this, so it may be a read error. This chain's CDR3 is CSVGESAYEHYF. The CDR3, as DNA: TGCAGCGTTGGGGAGTCTGCCTACGAGCATTACTTC. The chain employs TRBV29-1 and TRBJ2-7; D may be TRBD2 (5 bases). Per the germline V gene, CDR1 is SQVTM and CDR2 is ANQGSEA. This CDR3 region has 12 residues.

As for this clonotype: At one end the junction does not follow the germline gene, possibly because of a read error. The rearrangement links TRBV6-1 to TRBJ1-1, with TRBD1 as a possible D gene (5 bases). CDR3 size: 15 residues. The V gene's germline CDR1 is MNHNS and CDR2 SASEGT. Here the CDR3 DNA reads TGTGCCAGCAGACACCTAGACAGAGGGAACGCTGAAGCTTTCTTT. This sequence encodes CASRHLDRGNAEAFF.

The chain combines TRBV29-1 with TRBJ2-2, with D perhaps TRBD2 (5 bases). Trimming removed 6 bases at V and 1 base at J, with 12 bases between. Germline-derived CDR1 and CDR2 are SQVTM and ANQGSEA. This CDR3 is 14 amino acids long. CDR3 bases: TGCAGCGTCATCGGGAAAGTGAACACCGGGGAGCTGTTTTTT. Translation: CSVIGKVNTGELFF.

The chain recombines TRBV6-5 with TRBJ2-3; either TRBD1 or TRBD2 may supply D (5 bases each). V was shortened by 6 bases and J by 5 bases, with 24 bases between the two germline ends. The CDR3 loop spans 17 amino acids. Germline loops: CDR1 MNHEY, CDR2 SVGAGI. CDR3 loop: CASSRPGWSGQQDTQYF. CDR3 in DNA: TGTGCCAGCAGCCGCCCGGGGTGGAGCGGACAACAAGATACGCAGTATTTT.

The chain carries TRBV7-9 and TRBJ1-5; D uncertain. The germline CDR1 and CDR2 sequences are SEHNR and FQNEAQ (reference sequence). Trimming cost V 4 bases and J 3 bases, with 7 bases left between them. The CDR3 is made up of 13 amino acids. The CDR3 sequence is CASSSNPNQPQHF. The CDR3 region has the DNA TGTGCCAGCAGCTCCAACCCCAATCAGCCCCAGCATTTT. Filled out from reference TRBV7-9 and TRBJ1-5, the complete variable domain reads DTGVSQNPRHKITKRGQNVTFRCDPISEHNRLYWYRQTLGQGPEFLTYFQNEAQLEKSRLLSDRFSAERPKGSFSTLEIQRTEQGDSAMYLCASSSNPNQPQHFGDGTRLSIL.

This clonotype was seen repeatedly, ten times or more. The chain recombines TRBV4-1 with TRBJ2-1, with D uncertain. The CDR3 is 16 residues long. The ends were cut back, 1 base at V and 4 bases at J, with 14 bases in the middle. Germline CDR1 reads MGHRA; CDR2 reads YSYEKL. The CDR3 loop reads CASSQGASREYNEQFF. Written as DNA, the CDR3 is TGCGCCAGCAGCCAAGGGGCCTCGCGAGAATACAATGAGCAGTTCTTC.

This clonotype was seen more than once but under ten times. The V gene is TRBV23-1, the J gene TRBJ2-1; 7 bases agree with TRBD1. TRBV23-1 is filed as an ORF, its function uncertain. V shed 7 bases, J shed 0 bases, and the junction held 6 bases outside the gene matches. The CDR3 runs to 15 residues. Written as DNA, the CDR3 is TGCGCCAGCATACAGGGGTGGAGCTCCTACAATGAGCAGTTCTTC. Its translation is CASIQGWSSYNEQFF.

V usage is TRBV7-9 and J usage is TRBJ2-7; 7 nucleotides align to TRBD2. V was pared by 4 bases and J by 7 bases, with 7 bases of the junction left unmatched. Germline-derived CDR1 and CDR2 are SEHNR and FQNEAQ (reference sequence). This CDR3 spans 13 amino acids. In nucleotides, the CDR3 is TGTGCCAGCAGCTCCCAGCGGGACGGGGAGCAGTACTTC. It is translated as CASSSQRDGEQYF.

To note about this clonotype: Since a much larger clone is just one base distant, this may be a read error. The conserved phenylalanine or tryptophan normally closing the CDR3 is absent here, so this likely arose from a read error. The chain employs TRBV6-5 and TRBJ2-1, with TRBD1 identical over 7 bases. CDR3 length: 15 amino acids. CDR1 and CDR2 (germline): MNHEY, SVGAGI. After removal of 8 bases from V and 6 bases from J, the junction contained 13 bases not matched to a gene. CDR3 residues: CASGPRDRRINEQFL. CDR3 nucleotides: TGTGCCAGCGGGCCGAGGGACAGAAGAATCAATGAGCAGTTCTTG.

As for this clonotype: This could be a read error, since a much larger clone is one nucleotide away. The CDR3 ends on some other residue instead of the conserved phenylalanine or tryptophan, so this is likely a read error. The chain's CDR3 is CASSVNRVATEAFI. CDR3 sequence (DNA): TGTGCCAGCAGTGTGAACAGGGTGGCCACTGAAGCTTTCATT. The chain carries TRBV6-5 and TRBJ1-1; weak D call: TRBD1 (6 bases). Germline CDR1 MNHEY, CDR2 SVGAGI. Deletions cut 5 bases from V and 4 bases from J, with 14 bases between. The length of the CDR3 is 14 residues.

As concerns this clonotype: Since a much larger clone is just one base distant, this may be a read error. The chain carries TRBV30 and TRBJ2-5, with D unclear. From germline, CDR1 is GTSNPN and CDR2 SVGIG (reference sequence). Trimming took 7 bases from V and 7 from J, leaving 10 bases between them. The CDR3 is 10 amino acids. The CDR3 protein is CAFRRWTQYF. The CDR3, as DNA: TGTGCCTTTAGAAGGTGGACCCAGTACTTC.